What follows describes a single TCR beta chain. The data derive from a study of shared T cell receptors in the human thymus. Clones were read by immunoSEQ multiplex PCR, and TCRdb kept only the in-frame ones, dropping some. Among about 500,000 clones listed, 78% were seen once. Per germline, CDR1 SNHLY and CDR2 FYNNEI. With 3 bases removed from V and 5 bases from J, the gap between germline ends came to 16 bases. The CDR3 is 15 amino acids. The same specimen was also included in a second study, on human thymus T cells. Per that study: During corrective heart surgery, resections were taken, and the thymus tissue came from them.

Input material: thymocytes. The receptor comes from a boy younger than two with a congenital heart defect. The gene calls are TRBV2 and TRBJ1-2; D is unresolved. CDR3 residues: CASSETTNPRYGYTF. The CDR3 region has the DNA TGTGCCAGCAGTGAGACTACCAACCCACGGTATGGCTACACCTTC.